The entry below gives a single T cell receptor beta chain sequence along with its context. Its cognate antigen is unknown. Patients had received no treatment of any kind before thyroid surgery. This specimen belongs to a study of metastatic and nonmetastatic thyroid tumors. At the level of the study: Where malignant and benign thyroid patients were concerned, repertoires were compared across blood and tumor or nodule tissue.

Per the study methods: The study took CDR3 differences across clinicopathological groups and made a distant-metastasis classifier for papillary thyroid cancer from them. TCRdb re-clonotyped the PCR reads through MiXCR. Clone size and V and J calls follow TCRdb, not the original study. The sample includes 20,000 to 25,000 clones, 24% seen only once; the top ten take about 6%. Study-wide results and caveats: The reported finding was significantly higher TCR beta diversity in malignant thyroid tumors relative to benign nodules, in blood and tumor.

This CDR3 spans 15 amino acids. In germline, CDR1 is LGHDT, CDR2 YNNKEL (reference sequence). V trimming: 3 bases; J trimming: 6 bases; junction bases outside the gene matches: 5. The sequence came from a female donor with papillary thyroid cancer or a benign thyroid nodule (not recorded which). Some clones in this sample may be carry-over from other donors' samples. The sequenced material came from tumor tissue. The chain uses TRBV3-1 and TRBJ2-1; TRBD2 matches at 10 bases. The DNA of the CDR3 is TGTGCCAGCAGCCATACTAGCGGGAAGGCCAATGAGCAGTTCTTC. This sequence encodes CASSHTSGKANEQFF.